The 3 T cell receptor beta chains listed next were all sequenced from one sample in a study of shared clonotypes between healthy human individuals. As defined, naive CD8 cells were CD45RO-negative and positively selected for CCR7, with terminally differentiated effector memory CD45RA+ cells excluded. The table came from immunoSEQ multiplex PCR; TCRdb's copy has only in-frame clones and leaves some out. The table has roughly 1,800,000 clones, approximately 95% seen once. The sample was naive CD8+ T cells sorted from blood. These receptors were collected from a man aged 18 to 35 in good health.

CDR3 sequence reads: CASIQQGGNTEAFF. CDR3 bases: TGTGCCAGCATCCAGCAGGGGGGGAACACTGAAGCTTTCTTT. J is TRBJ1-1 and V is TRBV6-1; 7 bases map to TRBD1. This CDR3 has 14 residues. Germline V gene data show CDR1 as MNHNS and CDR2 as SASEGT. With V trimmed by 7 bases and J by 1 base, 6 bases remained unmatched.

V usage is TRBV7-9 and J usage is TRBJ2-7, with 7 positions matching TRBD1. This CDR3 is 15 amino acids long. The V gene's germline CDR1 is SEHNR and CDR2 FQNEAQ (reference sequence). Trimming removed 2 bases from V and 0 bases from J; junction bases left unmatched: 4. The CDR3 loop is CASSLTGQYSYEQYF. The CDR3 nucleotides read TGTGCCAGCAGCTTAACGGGACAGTACTCCTACGAGCAGTACTTC.

This clone was detected once. Within the sample, other DNA sequences also encode this same CDR3. The rearrangement uses TRBV9 and TRBJ1-2; D is perhaps TRBD1 (5 bases). The V gene lost 3 bases and the J gene lost 6 bases, with 15 bases spanning the gap. This CDR3 spans 14 amino acids. Germline loops: CDR1 SGDLS, CDR2 YYNGEE. The DNA for the CDR3 is TGTGCCAGCAGCGCCCAGGGAGGGGCGGATGGCTACACCTTC. Translation: CASSAQGGADGYTF.